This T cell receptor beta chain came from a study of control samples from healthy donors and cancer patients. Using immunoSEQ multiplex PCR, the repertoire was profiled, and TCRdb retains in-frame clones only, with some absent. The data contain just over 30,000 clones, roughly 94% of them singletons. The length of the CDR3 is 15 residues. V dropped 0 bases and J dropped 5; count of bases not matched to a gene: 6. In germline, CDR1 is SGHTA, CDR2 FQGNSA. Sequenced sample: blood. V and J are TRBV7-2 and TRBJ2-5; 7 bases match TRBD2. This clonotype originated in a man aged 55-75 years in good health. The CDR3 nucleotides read TGTGCCAGCAGCTTAGCCAAGCGGGGTGTGGAGACCCAGTACTTC. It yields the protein CASSLAKRGVETQYF. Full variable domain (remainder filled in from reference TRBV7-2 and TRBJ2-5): GAGVSQSPSNKVTEKGKDVELRCDPISGHTALYWYRQSLGQGLEFLIYFQGNSAPDKSGLPSDRFSAERTGGSVSTLTIQRTQQEDSAVYLCASSLAKRGVETQYFGPGTRLLVL.